This is a list of T cell receptor beta chains from one sample in a study of blood T cell repertoires in COVID-19. The assay was immunoSEQ multiplex PCR, and TCRdb's table has in-frame clones only and misses some. The table has under 200,000 clones, roughly 90% seen once. Sequenced sample: peripheral blood. These receptors were obtained from a man aged 50 or older with acute or convalescent COVID-19. Each CDR3 is given with its conserved first and last residue. Each record gives: CDR3 DNA, CDR3 protein, J gene, CDR3 length, V gene, clone size, D gene. The D gene is left open where the match is weak. Clone size is not always given. Where it is, it says once, few, many or a class for expanded clones.

DNA: TGTGCCAGCAGTAGAGGACAGGCCAGTAATTCACCCCTCCACTTT
CDR3: CASSRGQASNSPLHF
J: TRBJ1-6
length: 15
V: TRBV27
size: .
D: TRBD1

DNA: TGTGCCAGCAGTTCGATCGGACTAGCCCCCGAGCAGTACTTC
CDR3: CASSSIGLAPEQYF
J: TRBJ2-7
length: 14
V: TRBV27
size: .
D: TRBD2

DNA: TGTGCCAGCAGCTTGAGGACAGGGGTCCACTACGAGCAGTACTTC
CDR3: CASSLRTGVHYEQYF
J: TRBJ2-7
length: 15
V: TRBV5-5
size: .
D: TRBD1

DNA: TGTGCCATCAGTGAACTGGACAGGGGGCTTGCCGGGGAGCTGTTTTTT
CDR3: CAISELDRGLAGELFF
J: TRBJ2-2
length: 16
V: TRBV10-3
size: .
D: TRBD1

DNA: TGTGCTAGCAGCCCACTAGTCGCTCAGTACAATGAGCAGTTCTTC
CDR3: CASSPLVAQYNEQFF
J: TRBJ2-1
length: 15
V: TRBV7-7
size: .
D: .

DNA: TGTGCCAGCACACCTCGGCGGGGGGCAGATACGCAGTATTTT
CDR3: CASTPRRGADTQYF
J: TRBJ2-3
length: 14
V: TRBV4-2
size: few
D: TRBD2

DNA: TGCAGCGTTGTCGGGACAACTACCTCTGGAAACACCATATATTTT
CDR3: CSVVGTTTSGNTIYF
J: TRBJ1-3
length: 15
V: TRBV29-1
size: .
D: .

DNA: TGTGCCATCAGAAGACTGGAGGGGGAAAAACTGTTTTTT
CDR3: CAIRRLEGEKLFF
J: TRBJ1-4
length: 13
V: TRBV10-3
size: .
D: .

DNA: TGTGCCAGCAGTGTCGTAGGTCGGAGCTCCTACGAGCAGTACTTC
CDR3: CASSVVGRSSYEQYF
J: TRBJ2-7
length: 15
V: TRBV25-1
size: .
D: .

DNA: TGTGCCAGCTCTCCGGGACTACAGAACTACGAGCAGTACTTC
CDR3: CASSPGLQNYEQYF
J: TRBJ2-7
length: 14
V: TRBV6-5
size: .
D: TRBD2

DNA: TGTGCCATCGGACAGGGAGGGATGAACACTGAAGCTTTCTTT
CDR3: CAIGQGGMNTEAFF
J: TRBJ1-1
length: 14
V: TRBV6-5
size: .
D: TRBD1

DNA: TGTGCCAGCAGTTTATCCGGGCAGGGGTACGGCTACACCTTC
CDR3: CASSLSGQGYGYTF
J: TRBJ1-2
length: 14
V: TRBV27
size: .
D: .

DNA: TGTGCCAGCAGTGAAATCCTAGCACGGACCGGGGAGCTGTTTTTT
CDR3: CASSEILARTGELFF
J: TRBJ2-2
length: 15
V: TRBV2
size: once
D: .

DNA: TGTGCCAGCTCACCACCGGAGGGGCGTGAAAAACTGTTTTTT
CDR3: CASSPPEGREKLFF
J: TRBJ1-4
length: 14
V: TRBV18
size: .
D: .

DNA: TGTGCCAGCAGCACAGGAGACGGGGAGCTGTTTTTT
CDR3: CASSTGDGELFF
J: TRBJ2-2
length: 12
V: TRBV9
size: .
D: .

DNA: TGTGCCAGCTCACTTAGCGGGGGGGCCGATGAGCAGTTCTTC
CDR3: CASSLSGGADEQFF
J: TRBJ2-1
length: 14
V: TRBV18
size: .
D: TRBD2

DNA: TGTGCCAGCAGTGACTCTGGACAGGGGACATACAATGAGCAGTTCTTC
CDR3: CASSDSGQGTYNEQFF
J: TRBJ2-1
length: 16
V: TRBV6-4
size: .
D: TRBD1

DNA: TGTGCCACCAGTGTTAAATATGAGCAGTTCTTC
CDR3: CATSVKYEQFF
J: TRBJ2-1
length: 11
V: TRBV24-1
size: once
D: .

DNA: TGTGCCAGAAGCCCACCCGGGACAGGGTTTAGGTTTATGTCTGCAACTAATGAAAAACTGTTTTTT
CDR3: CARSPPGTGFRFMSATNEKLFF
J: TRBJ1-4
length: 22
V: TRBV5-3
size: .
D: TRBD1

DNA: TGTGCCAGCAGTTTGGGGGACAGCCCTCGGCGGAGAAACTACGAGCAGTACTTC
CDR3: CASSLGDSPRRRNYEQYF
J: TRBJ2-7
length: 18
V: TRBV27
size: .
D: TRBD1

DNA: TGCGCCAGCAGCTTTGGGACTAGCGGAGGGACAGATACGCAGTATTTT
CDR3: CASSFGTSGGTDTQYF
J: TRBJ2-3
length: 16
V: TRBV5-1
size: .
D: TRBD2

DNA: TGTGCCAGTAGCAGGACTAGCGGGAGGGTAAGTGAGCAGTTCTTC
CDR3: CASSRTSGRVSEQFF
J: TRBJ2-1
length: 15
V: TRBV19
size: .
D: TRBD2

DNA: TGTGCCGGACAACCGGCAGGGGCCCCCTACAATGAGCAGTTCTTC
CDR3: CAGQPAGAPYNEQFF
J: TRBJ2-1
length: 15
V: TRBV3-1/TRBV3-2
size: .
D: .

DNA: TGTGCCAGCAGCCGGACTAGGGACGCCGGGGAGCTGTTTTTT
CDR3: CASSRTRDAGELFF
J: TRBJ2-2
length: 14
V: TRBV6-2/TRBV6-3
size: .
D: TRBD2

DNA: TGTGCCAGCAGCCCCAGCGGGATTTACAATGAGCAGTTCTTC
CDR3: CASSPSGIYNEQFF
J: TRBJ2-1
length: 14
V: TRBV3-1/TRBV3-2
size: .
D: TRBD2

DNA: TGCGCCAGCAGCCCCAGGGGCTCCTCGTTCTCTGGGGCCAACGTCCTGACTTTC
CDR3: CASSPRGSSFSGANVLTF
J: TRBJ2-6
length: 18
V: TRBV4-1
size: .
D: .

DNA: TGTGCCAGCAGCCGGGCCCCTAAGGGACAGATTTTCGCTGAAGCTTTCTTT
CDR3: CASSRAPKGQIFAEAFF
J: TRBJ1-1
length: 17
V: TRBV28
size: .
D: TRBD1

DNA: TGTGCCAGCAGTTCGACACGTAACTATGGCTACACCTTC
CDR3: CASSSTRNYGYTF
J: TRBJ1-2
length: 13
V: TRBV6-5
size: .
D: .

DNA: TGTGCCAGTAGTGGAACAGTGAACACTGAAGCTTTCTTT
CDR3: CASSGTVNTEAFF
J: TRBJ1-1
length: 13
V: TRBV19
size: .
D: .

DNA: TGTGCCAGCGTAGGAGGGAGCGGGGTTCTCGGCACAGATACGCAGTATTTT
CDR3: CASVGGSGVLGTDTQYF
J: TRBJ2-3
length: 17
V: TRBV7-8
size: .
D: TRBD2

DNA: TGTGCCAGTACCCCGGGACTAGCGAACCAAGAGACCCAGTACTTC
CDR3: CASTPGLANQETQYF
J: TRBJ2-5
length: 15
V: TRBV19
size: .
D: TRBD2

DNA: TGTGCCAGCAGTGAATTGGGGGCGGTGAATTCACCCCTCCACTTT
CDR3: CASSELGAVNSPLHF
J: TRBJ1-6
length: 15
V: TRBV6-1
size: .
D: .

DNA: TGTGCCAGCAGCTTGCGGTGGGAGGGGGTTTCACCCCTCCACTTT
CDR3: CASSLRWEGVSPLHF
J: TRBJ1-6
length: 15
V: TRBV5-4
size: .
D: .

DNA: TGTGCCAGCAGCTTGACAGTAGGTGGCTACACCTTC
CDR3: CASSLTVGGYTF
J: TRBJ1-2
length: 12
V: TRBV3-1/TRBV3-2
size: .
D: .

DNA: TGTGCCAGCAGCTTAGGAGGTAGCGTGTGGGAGACCCAGTACTTC
CDR3: CASSLGGSVWETQYF
J: TRBJ2-5
length: 15
V: TRBV7-9
size: .
D: .

DNA: TGTGCCAGCAGTGTGGACAGGGGAGGAGGTTCACCCCTCCACTTT
CDR3: CASSVDRGGGSPLHF
J: TRBJ1-6
length: 15
V: TRBV2
size: .
D: TRBD1

DNA: TGTGCCACCAGTGACGGGACCCGCGGGGACACTGAAGCTTTCTTT
CDR3: CATSDGTRGDTEAFF
J: TRBJ1-1
length: 15
V: TRBV24-1
size: few
D: .

DNA: TGTGCCAGCAGCCAACCTCTAGGGGTAGATACGCAGTATTTT
CDR3: CASSQPLGVDTQYF
J: TRBJ2-3
length: 14
V: TRBV7-9
size: .
D: .

DNA: TGCGCCAGCAGCCAAGGAGCAGGGGTAGGCTACACCTTC
CDR3: CASSQGAGVGYTF
J: TRBJ1-2
length: 13
V: TRBV4-1
size: .
D: .

DNA: TGTGCCAGCAGTTACGTCGGGGGGACAGATACGCAGTATTTT
CDR3: CASSYVGGTDTQYF
J: TRBJ2-3
length: 14
V: TRBV6-5
size: .
D: TRBD2

DNA: TGTGCCAGCAGTCCCCGTTCTACAACTAATGAAAAACTGTTTTTT
CDR3: CASSPRSTTNEKLFF
J: TRBJ1-4
length: 15
V: TRBV7-2
size: .
D: .

DNA: TGTGCCAGCAGCACCCGCGCCAGGGAAATGGCCAACTATGGCTACACCTTC
CDR3: CASSTRAREMANYGYTF
J: TRBJ1-2
length: 17
V: TRBV5-8
size: .
D: .

DNA: TGTGCCAGCAGTAAACAGGGGTCGCCAGATACGCAGTATTTT
CDR3: CASSKQGSPDTQYF
J: TRBJ2-3
length: 14
V: TRBV7-3
size: .
D: TRBD1

DNA: TGTGCCAGCAGCTTGTGGGGCGGGAGGGGCGGAGAGACCCAGTACTTC
CDR3: CASSLWGGRGGETQYF
J: TRBJ2-5
length: 16
V: TRBV5-4
size: .
D: TRBD2

DNA: TGTGCCAGCAGCTTAAATGGACAAAGCTCCTACGAGCAGTACTTC
CDR3: CASSLNGQSSYEQYF
J: TRBJ2-7
length: 15
V: TRBV7-2
size: .
D: .

DNA: TGTGCCACCAGTGATTTGGGTCAGGACACCGGGGAGCTGTTTTTT
CDR3: CATSDLGQDTGELFF
J: TRBJ2-2
length: 15
V: TRBV24-1
size: .
D: .

DNA: TGTGCCAGCAGCCCTTCGGCCGGGGGAATGAACACTGAAGCTTTCTTT
CDR3: CASSPSAGGMNTEAFF
J: TRBJ1-1
length: 16
V: TRBV13
size: .
D: .

DNA: TGTGCCAACTATTCTCTGGCCAACCTAGCGGGAAAACTATTGGGCCCAGATACGCAGTATTTT
CDR3: CANYSLANLAGKLLGPDTQYF
J: TRBJ2-3
length: 21
V: TRBV24-1
size: .
D: TRBD2

DNA: TGTGCCAGTAGCCATCGGGGACAGACCAGCTATGGCTACACCTTC
CDR3: CASSHRGQTSYGYTF
J: TRBJ1-2
length: 15
V: TRBV19
size: .
D: TRBD1

DNA: TGTGCCAGCAGGGGCAACCTAACGCACTATGGCTACACCTTC
CDR3: CASRGNLTHYGYTF
J: TRBJ1-2
length: 14
V: TRBV6-5
size: .
D: .